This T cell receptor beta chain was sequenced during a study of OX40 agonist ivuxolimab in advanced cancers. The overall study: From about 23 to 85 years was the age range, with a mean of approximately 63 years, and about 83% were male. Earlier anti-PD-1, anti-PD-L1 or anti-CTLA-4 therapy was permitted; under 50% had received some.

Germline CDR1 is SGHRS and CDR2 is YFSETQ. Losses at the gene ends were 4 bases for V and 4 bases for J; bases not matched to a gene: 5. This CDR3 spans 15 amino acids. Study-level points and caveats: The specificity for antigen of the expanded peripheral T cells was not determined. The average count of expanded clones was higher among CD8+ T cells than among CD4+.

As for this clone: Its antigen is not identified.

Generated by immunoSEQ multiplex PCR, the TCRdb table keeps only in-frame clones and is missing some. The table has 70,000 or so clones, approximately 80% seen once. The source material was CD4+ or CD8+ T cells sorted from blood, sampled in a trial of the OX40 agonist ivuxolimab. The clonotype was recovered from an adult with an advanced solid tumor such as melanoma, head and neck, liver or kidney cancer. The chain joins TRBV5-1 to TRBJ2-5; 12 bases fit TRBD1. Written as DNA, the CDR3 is TGCGCCAGCAGCCGAGGGACAGGGGGCAGAGAGACCCAGTACTTC. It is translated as CASSRGTGGRETQYF.